This T cell receptor beta chain was sequenced for a study of shared clonotypes between healthy human individuals. V lost 3 bases and J lost 3, with 15 bases in between. This CDR3 comprises 15 residues. CDR1 and CDR2 (germline): LNHDA, SQIVND (reference sequence). Method: immunoSEQ multiplex PCR; TCRdb's copy keeps in-frame clones and lacks some. The profile shows 850,000 to 1,100,000 clones, about 80% of them singletons. The clonotype was recovered from a man younger than 35 in good health. Some clones in this sample may be carry-over from other donors' samples. The gene calls are TRBV19 and TRBJ2-7, with D possibly matching TRBD1 (5 bases). The sequenced sample consisted of memory CD4+ T cells from PBMCs. Regarding subset: CD45RA-negative fraction. This chain's CDR3 is CASSIGQGRVYEQYF. For the CDR3, the DNA is TGTGCCAGTAGTATTGGGCAGGGAAGGGTCTACGAGCAGTACTTC.